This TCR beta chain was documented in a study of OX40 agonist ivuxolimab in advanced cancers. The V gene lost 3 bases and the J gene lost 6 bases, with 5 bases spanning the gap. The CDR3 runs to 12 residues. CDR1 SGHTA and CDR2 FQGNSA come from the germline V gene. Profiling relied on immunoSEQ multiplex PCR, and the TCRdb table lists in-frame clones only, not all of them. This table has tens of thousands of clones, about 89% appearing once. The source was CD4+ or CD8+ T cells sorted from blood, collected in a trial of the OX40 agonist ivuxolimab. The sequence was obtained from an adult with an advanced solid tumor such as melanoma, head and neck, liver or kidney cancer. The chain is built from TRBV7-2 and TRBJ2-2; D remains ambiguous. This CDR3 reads CASSFLSGELFF. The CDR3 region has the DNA TGTGCCAGCAGCTTTTTATCCGGGGAGCTGTTTTTT.